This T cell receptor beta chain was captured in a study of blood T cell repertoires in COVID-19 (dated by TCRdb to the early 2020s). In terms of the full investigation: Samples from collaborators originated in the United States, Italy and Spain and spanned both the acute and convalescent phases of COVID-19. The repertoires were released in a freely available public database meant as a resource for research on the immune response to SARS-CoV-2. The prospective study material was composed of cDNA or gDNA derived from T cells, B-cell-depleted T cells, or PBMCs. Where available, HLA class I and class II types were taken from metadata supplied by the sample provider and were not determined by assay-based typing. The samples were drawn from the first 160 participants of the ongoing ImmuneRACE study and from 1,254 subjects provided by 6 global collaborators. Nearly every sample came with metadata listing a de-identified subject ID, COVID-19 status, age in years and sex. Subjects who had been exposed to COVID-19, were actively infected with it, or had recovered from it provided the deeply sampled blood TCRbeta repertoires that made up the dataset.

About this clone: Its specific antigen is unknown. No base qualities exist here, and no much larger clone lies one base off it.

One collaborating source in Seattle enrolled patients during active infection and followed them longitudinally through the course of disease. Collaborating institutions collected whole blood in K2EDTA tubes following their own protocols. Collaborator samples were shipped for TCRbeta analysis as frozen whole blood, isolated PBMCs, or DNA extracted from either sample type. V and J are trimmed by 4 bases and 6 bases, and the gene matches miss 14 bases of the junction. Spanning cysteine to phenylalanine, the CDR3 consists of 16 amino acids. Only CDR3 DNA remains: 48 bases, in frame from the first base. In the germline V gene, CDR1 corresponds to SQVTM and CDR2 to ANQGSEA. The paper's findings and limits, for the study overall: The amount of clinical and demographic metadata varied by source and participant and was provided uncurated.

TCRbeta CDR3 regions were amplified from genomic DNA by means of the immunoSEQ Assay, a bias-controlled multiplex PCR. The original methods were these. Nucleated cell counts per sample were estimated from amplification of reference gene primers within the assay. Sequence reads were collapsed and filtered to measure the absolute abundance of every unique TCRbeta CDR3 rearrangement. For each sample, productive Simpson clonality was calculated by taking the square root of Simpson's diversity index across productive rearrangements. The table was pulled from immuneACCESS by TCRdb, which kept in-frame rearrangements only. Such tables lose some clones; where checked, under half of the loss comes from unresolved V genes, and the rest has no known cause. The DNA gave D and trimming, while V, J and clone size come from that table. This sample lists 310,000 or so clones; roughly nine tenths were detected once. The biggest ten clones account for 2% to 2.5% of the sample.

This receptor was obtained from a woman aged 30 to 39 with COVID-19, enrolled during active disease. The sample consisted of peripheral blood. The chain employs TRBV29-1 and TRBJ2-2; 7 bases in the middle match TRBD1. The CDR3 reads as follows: CSVGLRQGGAAGELFF. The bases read TGCAGCGTTGGCCTGCGTCAAGGGGGCGCCGCCGGGGAGCTGTTTTTT.